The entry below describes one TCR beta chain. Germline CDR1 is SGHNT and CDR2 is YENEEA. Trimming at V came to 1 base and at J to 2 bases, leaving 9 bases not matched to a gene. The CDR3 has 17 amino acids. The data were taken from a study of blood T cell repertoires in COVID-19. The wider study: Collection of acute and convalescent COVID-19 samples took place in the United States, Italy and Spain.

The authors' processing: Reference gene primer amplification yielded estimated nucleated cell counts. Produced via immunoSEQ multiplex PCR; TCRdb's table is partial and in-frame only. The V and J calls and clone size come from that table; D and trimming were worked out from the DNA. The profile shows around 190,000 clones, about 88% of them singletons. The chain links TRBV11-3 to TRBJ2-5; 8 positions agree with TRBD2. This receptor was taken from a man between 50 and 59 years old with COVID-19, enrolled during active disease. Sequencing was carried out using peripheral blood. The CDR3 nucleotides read TGTGCCAGCAGCTTAGGATCCGGGGGGGACTTACAAGAGACCCAGTACTTC. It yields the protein CASSLGSGGDLQETQYF.